This T cell receptor beta chain is from a study of T-cell reconstitution after alpha-beta-depleted transplantation in children. Researchers prepared the TCRbeta library using unique molecular identifiers, the study reports. TCRdb itself ran the PCR reads through MiXCR, one entry per CDR3 protein. This sample carries more than 25,000 distinct CDR3 sequences, around 6.3% of them seen once, and the ten largest clones take roughly 7%. This clonotype was observed at least ten times. The input for sequencing was PBMCs, mostly from graft donor cells, taken 180 days after TCRalphabeta/CD19-depleted stem cell transplant. The origin of this receptor is a male patient between 5 and 17 years old who had a stem cell transplant for acute myeloid leukemia, so the T cells may come from the graft donor.

CDR3 sequence (DNA): TGTGCCAGCTCACCGACTAGCGGGAGTAGAGGAGAGGAGCTGTTTTTT. It is translated as CASSPTSGSRGEELFF. This sequence joins TRBV18 and TRBJ2-2; TRBD2 matches at 12 bases. This CDR3 contains 16 residues. From germline, CDR1 is KGHSH and CDR2 LQKENI. The V gene end was trimmed by 3 bases and the J gene end by 10 bases; junction bases not matched to a gene: 9.